The present T cell receptor beta chain was sequenced within a study of OX40 agonist ivuxolimab in advanced cancers. Overall study context: Patients were dosed with the agonistic anti-OX40 (CD134) antibody ivuxolimab. Among those enrolled, mean age was approximately 60 years (range about 23 to 80) and approximately 80% were male. Partial responses occurred in three patients (one hepatocellular carcinoma, two cutaneous melanoma).

Blood was sampled at baseline, cycle 4 day 1, and cycle 7 day 1. Comments on this clone: The same CDR3 arises from other DNA sequences in this sample as well.

Using immunoSEQ multiplex PCR, the repertoire was profiled, and TCRdb retains in-frame clones only, with some absent. This sample has tens of thousands of clones, with 86% found just once. The TCR sequence derives from an adult with an advanced solid tumor such as melanoma, head and neck, liver or kidney cancer. The sequencing here drew on CD4+ or CD8+ T cells sorted from blood, taken in a trial of the OX40 agonist ivuxolimab.

The CDR3 nucleotides are TGCGCCAGCAGCCAAGTTGGAGGCTCCTACGAGCAGTACTTC. Translating gives CASSQVGGSYEQYF. V is TRBV4-1 and J is TRBJ2-7; TRBD2 might be the D (5 bases). The CDR3 consists of 14 residues. From germline, CDR1 is MGHRA and CDR2 YSYEKL. V gave up 1 base and J gave up 0 bases, with 7 bases separating them.